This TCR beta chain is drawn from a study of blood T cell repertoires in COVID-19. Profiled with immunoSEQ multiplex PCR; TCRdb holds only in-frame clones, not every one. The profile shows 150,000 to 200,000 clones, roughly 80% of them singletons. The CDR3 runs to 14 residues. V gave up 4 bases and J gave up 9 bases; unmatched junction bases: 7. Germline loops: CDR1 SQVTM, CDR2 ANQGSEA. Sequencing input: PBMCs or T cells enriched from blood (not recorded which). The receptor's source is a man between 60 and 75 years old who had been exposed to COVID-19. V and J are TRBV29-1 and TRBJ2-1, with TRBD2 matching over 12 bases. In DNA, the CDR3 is TGCAGCGTTGTTACTAGCGGGGGGTTTGGTGAGCAGTTCTTC. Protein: CSVVTSGGFGEQFF.